This T cell receptor beta chain comes out of a study of breast tumors, draining lymph nodes, adjacent tissues. Trimming shortened V by 8 bases and J by 1 base, and 14 bases separated the two germline ends. This CDR3 region has 14 residues. Germline V gene sequence: CDR1 SEHNR, CDR2 FQNEAQ (reference sequence). In its sample, this clonotype ranks as medium-sized. Its specificity is unknown. TCRdb ran MiXCR on the multiplex PCR reads and lists one entry per CDR3 protein. Of just over 30,000 distinct CDR3 sequences listed, 63% are singletons. Study observations and caveats: That most tumor T cells come from lymph nodes remained unproven. The data were judged consistent with most tumor T cells coming from lymph node and expanding in tumor. Tumor TCR diversity was below lymph nodes but above nontumor tissue.

This clonotype was obtained from a female donor with breast cancer. Some clones in this sample may be carry-over from other donors' samples. The sequenced material came from breast tumor tissue. This chain joins TRBV7-9 and TRBJ2-5; no firm D call. The CDR3 coding sequence is TGTGCCAGCCTTCCGACGGAATTCCAAGAGACCCAGTACTTC. Protein product: CASLPTEFQETQYF.